This T cell receptor (beta chain) comes out of a study of cytomegalovirus exposure and HLA in healthy donors. Overall study results and limits: One variant, a missense change in DCLRE1C, was linked in a later analysis to TCR beta V- and J-gene trimming.

The primer mix had 60 Vbeta and 13 Jbeta primers. Sequenced by immunoSEQ multiplex PCR; TCRdb stores in-frame clones only, minus some. The data hold 200,000 or so clones, with around 83% observed a single time. On this clone: The antigen remains undetermined.

The source of this sequence is a woman younger than 30 in good health and CMV-seronegative. Sequencing used PBMCs.

The DNA for the CDR3 is TGTGCCAGCAGAGGGAGGGCCCTCTGCGAGCAGTACTTC. This sequence encodes CASRGRALCEQYF. J is TRBJ2-7 and V is TRBV27; TRBD2 aligns across 7 bases. The CDR3 length is 13 residues. Germline CDR1 MNHEY, CDR2 SMNVEV (reference sequence). Unmatched junction bases numbered 8, after V lost 6 bases and J lost 6 bases.